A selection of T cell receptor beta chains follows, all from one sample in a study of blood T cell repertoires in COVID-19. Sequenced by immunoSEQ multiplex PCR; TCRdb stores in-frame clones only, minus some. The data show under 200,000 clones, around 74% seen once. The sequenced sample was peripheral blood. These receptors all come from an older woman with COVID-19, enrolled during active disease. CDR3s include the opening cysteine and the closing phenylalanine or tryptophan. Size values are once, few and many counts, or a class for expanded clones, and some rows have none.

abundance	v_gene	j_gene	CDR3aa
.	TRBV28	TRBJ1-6	CASGARVRNSPLHF
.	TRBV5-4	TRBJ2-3	CASSLSGRGDTQYF
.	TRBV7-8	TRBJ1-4	CASSRGEKLFF
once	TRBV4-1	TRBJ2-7	CASSQDGGGTLGNEQYF
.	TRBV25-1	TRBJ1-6	CASSGTGRNWALHF
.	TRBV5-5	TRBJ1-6	CASSLSWLGTGASPLHF
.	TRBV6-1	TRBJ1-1	CASSEGVGGTEAFF
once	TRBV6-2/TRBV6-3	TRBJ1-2	CASSQPGQGIYGYTF
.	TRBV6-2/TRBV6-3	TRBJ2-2	CASSWGGTGELFF
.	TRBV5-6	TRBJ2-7	CASSSPGQGIYEQYF
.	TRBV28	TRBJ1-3	CASNFEAGKGGNTIYF
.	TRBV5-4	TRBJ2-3	CASSLWRARHTQYF
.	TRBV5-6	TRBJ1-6	CASSPGTAYNSPLHF
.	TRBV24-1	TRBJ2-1	CATSTSSGSYNEQFF
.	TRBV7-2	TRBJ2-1	CASRQEGQDYNEQFF
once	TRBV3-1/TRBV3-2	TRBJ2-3	CASSRLAGGHLGGDTQYF
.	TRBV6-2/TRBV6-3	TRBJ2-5	CASSAGLKETQYF
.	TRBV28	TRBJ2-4	CASSNPQGIQYF
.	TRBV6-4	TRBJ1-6	CASSSGASNSPLHF
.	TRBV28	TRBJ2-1	CASSRGQDHNEQFF
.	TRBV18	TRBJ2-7	CASSPRVGTGAYEQYF
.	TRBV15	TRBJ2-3	CATNRGSRTDTQYF
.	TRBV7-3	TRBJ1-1	CASSPDRSTEAFF
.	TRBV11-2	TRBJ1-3	CASSLAGDSGNTIYF
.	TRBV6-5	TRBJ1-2	CASLGQGALRGYTF
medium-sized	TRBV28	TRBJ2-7	CASSLGLQSYEQYF
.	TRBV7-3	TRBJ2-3	CASSLQGTSGNADTQYF
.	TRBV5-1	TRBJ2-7	CASSLSGRAGYEQYF
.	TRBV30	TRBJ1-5	CAWGQGNQPQHF
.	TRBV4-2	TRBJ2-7	CASSHRIPGGSAYEQYF
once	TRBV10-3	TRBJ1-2	CAISTTDRPVNYGYTF
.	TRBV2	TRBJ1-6	CASRQVGGWNSPLHF
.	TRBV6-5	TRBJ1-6	CASNTDGFPNSPLHF
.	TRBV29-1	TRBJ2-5	CSVKHRIQETQYF
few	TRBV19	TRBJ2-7	CASTRTSGRPPSEQYF
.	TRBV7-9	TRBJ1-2	CASSRDSPYGYTF
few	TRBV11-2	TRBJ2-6	CASSLEAGTGANVLTF
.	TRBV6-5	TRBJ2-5	CASRFSGSDRETQYF
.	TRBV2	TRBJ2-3	CASSERLAVDTQYF
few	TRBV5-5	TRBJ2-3	CASSLQGPDTQYF
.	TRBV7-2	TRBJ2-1	CASSQTGGVQFF
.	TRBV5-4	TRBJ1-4	CASSPAGGKLFF
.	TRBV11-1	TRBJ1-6	CASSLENSPLHF
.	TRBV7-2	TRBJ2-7	CASSLEAGTSGTTYEQYF
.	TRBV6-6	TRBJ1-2	CASSVQGDYGYTF
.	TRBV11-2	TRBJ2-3	CASSGSDRGRRTQYF
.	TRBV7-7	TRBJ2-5	CASSLGGQSVQETQYF
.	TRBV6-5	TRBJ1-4	CASSYSGQGAEKLFF
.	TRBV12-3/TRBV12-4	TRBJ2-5	CASLSTGRETQYF
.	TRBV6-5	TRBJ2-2	CASPGTANTGELFF
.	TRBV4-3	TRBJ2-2	CASSQGPSTGELFF
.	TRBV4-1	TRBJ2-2	CASSQGGFRTGELFF